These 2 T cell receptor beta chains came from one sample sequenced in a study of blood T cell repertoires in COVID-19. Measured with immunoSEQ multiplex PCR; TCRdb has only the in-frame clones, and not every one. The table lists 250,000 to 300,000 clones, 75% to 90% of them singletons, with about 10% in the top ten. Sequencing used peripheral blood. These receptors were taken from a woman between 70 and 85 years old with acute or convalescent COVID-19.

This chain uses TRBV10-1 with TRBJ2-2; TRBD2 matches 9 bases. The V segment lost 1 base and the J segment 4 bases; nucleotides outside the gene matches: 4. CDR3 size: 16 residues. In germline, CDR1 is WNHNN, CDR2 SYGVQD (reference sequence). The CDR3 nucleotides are TGCGCCAGCAGTGAGTTATCTAGCGGGGCCACCGGGGAGCTGTTTTTT. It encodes CASSELSSGATGELFF.

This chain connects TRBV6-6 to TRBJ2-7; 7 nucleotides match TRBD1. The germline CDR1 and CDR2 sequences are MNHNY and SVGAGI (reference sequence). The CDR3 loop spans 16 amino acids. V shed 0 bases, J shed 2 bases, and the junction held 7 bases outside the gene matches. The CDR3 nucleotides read TGTGCCAGCAGTTACTCGGCAGGGGGAGTCCCCTACGAGCAGTACTTC. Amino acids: CASSYSAGGVPYEQYF.